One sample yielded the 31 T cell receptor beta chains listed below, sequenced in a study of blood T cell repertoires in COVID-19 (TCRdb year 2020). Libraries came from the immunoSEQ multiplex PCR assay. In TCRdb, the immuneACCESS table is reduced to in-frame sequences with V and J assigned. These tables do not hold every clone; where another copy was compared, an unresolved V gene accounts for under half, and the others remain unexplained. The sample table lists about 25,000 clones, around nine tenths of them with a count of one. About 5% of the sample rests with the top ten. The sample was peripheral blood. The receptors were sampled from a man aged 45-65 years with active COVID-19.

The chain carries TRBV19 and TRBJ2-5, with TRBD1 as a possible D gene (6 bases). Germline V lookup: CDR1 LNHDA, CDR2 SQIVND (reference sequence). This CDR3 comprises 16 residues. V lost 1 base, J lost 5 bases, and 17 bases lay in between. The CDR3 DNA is TGTGCCAGTAGTATAGGGCGGCAGGGCCAGGGGGAGACCCAGTACTTC. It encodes CASSIGRQGQGETQYF.

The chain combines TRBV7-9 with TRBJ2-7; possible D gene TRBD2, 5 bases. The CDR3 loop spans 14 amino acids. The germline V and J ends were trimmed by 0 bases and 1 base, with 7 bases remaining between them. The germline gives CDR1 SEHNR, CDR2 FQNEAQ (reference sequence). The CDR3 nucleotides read TGTGCCAGCAGCTTAGCTGGGGAGTCCTACGAGCAGTACTTC. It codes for CASSLAGESYEQYF.

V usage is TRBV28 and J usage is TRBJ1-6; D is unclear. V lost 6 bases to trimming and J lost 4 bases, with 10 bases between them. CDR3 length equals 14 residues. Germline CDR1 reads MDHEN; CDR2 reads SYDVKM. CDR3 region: CASSPPEYNSPLHF. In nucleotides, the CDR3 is TGTGCCAGCAGCCCGCCGGAGTATAATTCACCCCTCCACTTT. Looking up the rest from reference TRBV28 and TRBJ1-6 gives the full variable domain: DVKVTQSSRYLVKRTGEKVFLECVQDMDHENMFWYRQDPGLGLRLIYFSYDVKMKEKGDIPEGYSVSREKKERFSLILESASTNQTSMYLCASSPPEYNSPLHFGNGTRLTVT.

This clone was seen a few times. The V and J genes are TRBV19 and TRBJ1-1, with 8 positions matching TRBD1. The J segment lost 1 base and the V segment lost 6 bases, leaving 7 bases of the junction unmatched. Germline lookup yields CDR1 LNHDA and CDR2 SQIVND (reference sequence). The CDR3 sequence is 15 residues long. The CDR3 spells CASRRLQGGNTEAFF. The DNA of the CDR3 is TGTGCCAGTAGAAGACTACAGGGGGGGAACACTGAAGCTTTCTTT.

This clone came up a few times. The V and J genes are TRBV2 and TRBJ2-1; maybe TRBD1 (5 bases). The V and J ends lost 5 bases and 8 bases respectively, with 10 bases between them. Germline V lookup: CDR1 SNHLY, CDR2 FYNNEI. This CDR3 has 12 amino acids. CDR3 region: CASSQDIYEQFF. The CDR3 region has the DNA TGTGCCAGCAGTCAGGACATCTATGAGCAGTTCTTC.

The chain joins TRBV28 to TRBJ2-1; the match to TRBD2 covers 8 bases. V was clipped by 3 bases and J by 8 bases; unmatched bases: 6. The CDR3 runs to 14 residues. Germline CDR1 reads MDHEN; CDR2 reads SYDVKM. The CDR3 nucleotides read TGTGCCAGCAGTTTTCGGGAGGGCCAGGATGAGCAGTTCTTC. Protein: CASSFREGQDEQFF.

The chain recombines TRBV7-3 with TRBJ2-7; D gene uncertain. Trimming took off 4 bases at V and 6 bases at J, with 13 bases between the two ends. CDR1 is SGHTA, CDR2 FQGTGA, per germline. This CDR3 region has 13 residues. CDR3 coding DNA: TGTGCCAGCAGCTCCGACGGGTCCGGCGAGCAGTACTTC. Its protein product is CASSSDGSGEQYF.

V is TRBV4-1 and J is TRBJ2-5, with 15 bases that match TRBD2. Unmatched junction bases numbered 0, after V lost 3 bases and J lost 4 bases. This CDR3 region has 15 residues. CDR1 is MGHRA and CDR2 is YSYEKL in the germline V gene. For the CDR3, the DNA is TGCGCCAGCAGCCAGGGACTAGCGGGAGGAGAGACCCAGTACTTC. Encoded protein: CASSQGLAGGETQYF.

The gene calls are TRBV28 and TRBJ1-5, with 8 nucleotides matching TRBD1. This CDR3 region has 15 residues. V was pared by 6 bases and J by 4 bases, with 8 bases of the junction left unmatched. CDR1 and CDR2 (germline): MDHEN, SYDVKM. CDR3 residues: CASSSSYRGNQPQHF. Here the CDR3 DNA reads TGTGCCAGCAGCTCTAGTTACAGGGGGAATCAGCCCCAGCATTTT.

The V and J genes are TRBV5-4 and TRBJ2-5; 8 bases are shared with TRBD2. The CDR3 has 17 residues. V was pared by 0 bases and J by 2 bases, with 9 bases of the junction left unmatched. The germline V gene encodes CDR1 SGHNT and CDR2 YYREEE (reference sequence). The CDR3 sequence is CASSLAGKRGLQETQYF. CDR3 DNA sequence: TGTGCCAGCAGCTTGGCCGGGAAGCGGGGGCTGCAAGAGACCCAGTACTTC.

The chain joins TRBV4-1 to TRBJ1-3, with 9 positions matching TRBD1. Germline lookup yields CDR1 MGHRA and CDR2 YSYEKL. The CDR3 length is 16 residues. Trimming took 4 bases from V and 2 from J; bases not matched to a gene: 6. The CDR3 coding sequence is TGCGCCAGCAGCCGGGCAGGGACAGGGACTGGAAACACCATATATTTT. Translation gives CASSRAGTGTGNTIYF.

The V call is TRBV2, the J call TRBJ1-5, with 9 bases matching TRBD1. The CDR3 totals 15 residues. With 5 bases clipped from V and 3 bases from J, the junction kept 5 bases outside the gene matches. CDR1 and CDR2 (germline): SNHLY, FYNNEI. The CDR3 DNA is TGTGCCAGCAGTACCGGGACAGGGCCCAATCAGCCCCAGCATTTT. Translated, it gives CASSTGTGPNQPQHF.

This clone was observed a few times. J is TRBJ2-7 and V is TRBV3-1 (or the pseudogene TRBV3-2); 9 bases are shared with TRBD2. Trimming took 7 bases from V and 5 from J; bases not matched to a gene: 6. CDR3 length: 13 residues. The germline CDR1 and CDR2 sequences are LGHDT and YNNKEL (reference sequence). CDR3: CASIGGRADEQYF. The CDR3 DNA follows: TGTGCCAGCATAGGCGGGAGGGCGGACGAGCAGTACTTC.

CDR3 sequence reads: CASKKENSYNEQFF. In DNA, the CDR3 is TGTGCCAGCAAAAAGGAGAACTCCTACAATGAGCAGTTCTTC. The V gene is TRBV6-4, the J gene TRBJ2-1; D gene unclear. Germline CDR1 and CDR2: MRHNA and SNTAGT. Trimming pared 7 bases from V and 0 bases from J, leaving 10 bases between. This CDR3 comprises 14 residues.

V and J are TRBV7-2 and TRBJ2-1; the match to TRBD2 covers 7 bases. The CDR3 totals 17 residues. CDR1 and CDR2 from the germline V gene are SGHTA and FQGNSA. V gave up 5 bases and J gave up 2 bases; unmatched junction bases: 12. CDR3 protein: CASSPQIVSGPYNEQFF. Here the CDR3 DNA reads TGTGCCAGCAGCCCGCAGATCGTTAGCGGGCCCTACAATGAGCAGTTCTTC.

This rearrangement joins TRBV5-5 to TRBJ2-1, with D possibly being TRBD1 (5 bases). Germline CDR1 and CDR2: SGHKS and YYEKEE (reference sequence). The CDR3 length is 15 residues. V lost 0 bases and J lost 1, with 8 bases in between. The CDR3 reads CASSLDRRSYNEQFF. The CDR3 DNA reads TGTGCCAGCAGCTTGGACAGGCGGTCCTACAATGAGCAGTTCTTC.

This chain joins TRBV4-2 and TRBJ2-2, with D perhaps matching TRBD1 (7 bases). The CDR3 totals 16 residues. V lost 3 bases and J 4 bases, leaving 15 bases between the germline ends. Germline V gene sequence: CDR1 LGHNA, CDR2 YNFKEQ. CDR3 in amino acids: CASSQEEGAGTGELFF. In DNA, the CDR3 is TGTGCCAGCAGCCAGGAGGAGGGGGCGGGCACCGGGGAGCTGTTTTTT.

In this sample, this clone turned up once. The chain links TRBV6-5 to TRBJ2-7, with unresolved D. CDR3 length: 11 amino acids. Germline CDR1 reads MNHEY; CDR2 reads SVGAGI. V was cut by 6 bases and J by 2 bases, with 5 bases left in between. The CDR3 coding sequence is TGTGCCAGCAGGTTCGCCTACGAGCAGTACTTC. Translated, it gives CASRFAYEQYF.

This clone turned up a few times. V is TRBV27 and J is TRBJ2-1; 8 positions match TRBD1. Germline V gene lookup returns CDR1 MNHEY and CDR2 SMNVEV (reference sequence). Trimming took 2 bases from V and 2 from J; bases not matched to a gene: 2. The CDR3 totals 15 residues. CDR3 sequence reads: CASSLEGQAYNEQFF. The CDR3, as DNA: TGTGCCAGCAGTTTAGAGGGACAGGCCTACAATGAGCAGTTCTTC.

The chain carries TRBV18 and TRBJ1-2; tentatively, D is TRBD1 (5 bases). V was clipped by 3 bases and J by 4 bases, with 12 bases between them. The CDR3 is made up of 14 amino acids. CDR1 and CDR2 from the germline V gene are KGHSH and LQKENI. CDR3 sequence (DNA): TGTGCCAGCTCACCGGGAGGGGCTGGCTATGGCTACACCTTC. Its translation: CASSPGGAGYGYTF.

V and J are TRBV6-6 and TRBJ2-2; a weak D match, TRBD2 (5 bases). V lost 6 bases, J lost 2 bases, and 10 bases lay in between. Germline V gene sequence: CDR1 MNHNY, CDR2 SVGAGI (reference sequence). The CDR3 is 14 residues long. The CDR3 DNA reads TGTGCCAGCAGACTGCTAGCTAACACCGGGGAGCTGTTTTTT. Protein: CASRLLANTGELFF.

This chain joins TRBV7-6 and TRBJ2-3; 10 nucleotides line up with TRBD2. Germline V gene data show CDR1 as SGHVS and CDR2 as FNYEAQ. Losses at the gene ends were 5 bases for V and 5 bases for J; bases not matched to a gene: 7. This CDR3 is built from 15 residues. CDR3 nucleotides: TGTGCCAGCAGCGTAAGCGGGGGGGTTAAAGATACGCAGTATTTT. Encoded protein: CASSVSGGVKDTQYF.

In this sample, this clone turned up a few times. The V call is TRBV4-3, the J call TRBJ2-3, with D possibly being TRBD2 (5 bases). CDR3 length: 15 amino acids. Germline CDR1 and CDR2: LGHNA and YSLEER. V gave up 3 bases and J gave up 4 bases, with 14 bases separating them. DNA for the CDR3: TGCGCCAGCAGCCATGCCGCCGGGATTTCAGATACGCAGTATTTT. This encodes CASSHAAGISDTQYF.

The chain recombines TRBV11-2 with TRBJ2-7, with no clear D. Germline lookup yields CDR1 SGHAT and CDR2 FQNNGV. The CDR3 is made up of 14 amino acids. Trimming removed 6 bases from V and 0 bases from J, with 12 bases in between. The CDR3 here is CASRYRVNSYEQYF. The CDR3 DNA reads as TGTGCCAGCAGGTACCGGGTCAACTCCTACGAGCAGTACTTC.

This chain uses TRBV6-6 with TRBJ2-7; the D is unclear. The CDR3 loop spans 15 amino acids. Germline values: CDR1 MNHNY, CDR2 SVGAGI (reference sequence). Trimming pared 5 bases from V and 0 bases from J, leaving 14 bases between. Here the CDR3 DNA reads TGTGCCAGCAGTCGAAACAGCCCTTACTCCTACGAGCAGTACTTC. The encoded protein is CASSRNSPYSYEQYF.

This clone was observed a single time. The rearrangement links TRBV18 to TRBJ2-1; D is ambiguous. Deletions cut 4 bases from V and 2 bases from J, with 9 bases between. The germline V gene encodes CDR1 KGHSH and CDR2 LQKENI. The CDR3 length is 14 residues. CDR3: CASSRGETYNEQFF. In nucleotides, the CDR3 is TGTGCCAGCTCACGAGGAGAGACCTACAATGAGCAGTTCTTC.

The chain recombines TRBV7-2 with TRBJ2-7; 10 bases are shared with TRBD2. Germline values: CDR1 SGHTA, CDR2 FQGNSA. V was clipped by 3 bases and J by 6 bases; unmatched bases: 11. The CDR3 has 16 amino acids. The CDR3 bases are TGTGCCAGCAGCTTCACTAGCGGGACCGTTCGGGTCGAGCAGTACTTC. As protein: CASSFTSGTVRVEQYF.

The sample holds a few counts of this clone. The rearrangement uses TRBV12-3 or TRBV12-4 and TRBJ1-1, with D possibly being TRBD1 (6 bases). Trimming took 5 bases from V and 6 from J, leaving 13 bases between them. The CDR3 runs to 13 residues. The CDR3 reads CASSILQGAEAFF. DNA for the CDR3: TGTGCCAGCAGTATTCTACAGGGAGCTGAAGCTTTCTTT.

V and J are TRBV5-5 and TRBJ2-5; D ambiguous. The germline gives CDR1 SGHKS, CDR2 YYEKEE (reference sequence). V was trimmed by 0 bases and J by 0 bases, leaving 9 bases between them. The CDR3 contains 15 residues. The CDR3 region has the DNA TGTGCCAGCAGCTTGGTGCCTACCAACCAAGAGACCCAGTACTTC. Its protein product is CASSLVPTNQETQYF.

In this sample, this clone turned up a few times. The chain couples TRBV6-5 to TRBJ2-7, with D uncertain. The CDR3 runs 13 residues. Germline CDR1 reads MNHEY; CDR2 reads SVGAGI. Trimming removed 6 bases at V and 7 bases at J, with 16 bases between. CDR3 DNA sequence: TGTGCCAGCAGGAGAGAGATGAAAATGGAGCAGTACTTC. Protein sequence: CASRREMKMEQYF.

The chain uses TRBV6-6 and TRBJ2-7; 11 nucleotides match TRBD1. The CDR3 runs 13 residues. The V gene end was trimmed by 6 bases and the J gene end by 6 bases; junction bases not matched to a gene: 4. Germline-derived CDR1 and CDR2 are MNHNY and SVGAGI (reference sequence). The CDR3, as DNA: TGTGCCAGCAGGGACAGGGGGCGAGGCGAGCAGTACTTC. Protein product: CASRDRGRGEQYF.